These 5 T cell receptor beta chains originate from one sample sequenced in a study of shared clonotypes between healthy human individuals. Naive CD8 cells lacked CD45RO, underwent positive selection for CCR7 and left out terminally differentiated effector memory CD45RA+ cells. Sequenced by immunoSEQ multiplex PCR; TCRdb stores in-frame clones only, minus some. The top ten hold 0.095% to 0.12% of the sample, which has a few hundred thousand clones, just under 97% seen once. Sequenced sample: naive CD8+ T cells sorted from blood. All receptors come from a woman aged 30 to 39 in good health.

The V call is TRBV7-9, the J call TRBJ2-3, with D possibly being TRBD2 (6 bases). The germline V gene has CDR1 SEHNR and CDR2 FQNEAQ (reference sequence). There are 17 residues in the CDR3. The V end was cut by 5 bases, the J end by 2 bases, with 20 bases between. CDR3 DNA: TGTGCCAGCAGCCCCGGGGTGGCGGGGCAGAACACAGATACGCAGTATTTT. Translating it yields CASSPGVAGQNTDTQYF.

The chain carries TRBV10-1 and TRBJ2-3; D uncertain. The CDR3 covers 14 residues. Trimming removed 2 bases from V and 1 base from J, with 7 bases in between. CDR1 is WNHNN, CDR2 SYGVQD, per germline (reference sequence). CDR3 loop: CASSEASRTDTQYF. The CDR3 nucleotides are TGCGCCAGCAGTGAGGCCTCCCGCACAGATACGCAGTATTTT.

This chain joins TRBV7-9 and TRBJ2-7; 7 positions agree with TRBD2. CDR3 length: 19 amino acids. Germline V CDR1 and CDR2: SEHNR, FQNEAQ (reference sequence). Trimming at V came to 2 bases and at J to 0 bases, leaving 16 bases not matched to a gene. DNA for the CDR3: TGTGCCAGCAGCTTACCCGCGGGGGATGACAGAATCAACTCCTACGAGCAGTACTTC. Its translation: CASSLPAGDDRINSYEQYF.

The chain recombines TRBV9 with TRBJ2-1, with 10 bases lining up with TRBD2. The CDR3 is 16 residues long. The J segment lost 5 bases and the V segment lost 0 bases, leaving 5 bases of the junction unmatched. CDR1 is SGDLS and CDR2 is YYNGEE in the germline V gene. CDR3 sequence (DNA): TGTGCCAGCAGCGTAGTGAAGCGGGAGGGCCACAATGAGCAGTTCTTC. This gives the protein CASSVVKREGHNEQFF. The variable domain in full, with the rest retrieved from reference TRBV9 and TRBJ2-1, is DSGVTQTPKHLITATGQRVTLRCSPRSGDLSVYWYQQSLDQGLQFLIQYYNGEERAKGNILERFSAQQFPDLHSELNLSSLELGDSALYFCASSVVKREGHNEQFFGPGTRLTVL.

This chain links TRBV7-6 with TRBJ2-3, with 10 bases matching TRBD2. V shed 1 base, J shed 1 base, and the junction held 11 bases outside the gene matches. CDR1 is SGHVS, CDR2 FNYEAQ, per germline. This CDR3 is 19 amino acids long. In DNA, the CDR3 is TGTGCCAGCAGCTTAGTTATTTCGGCTAGCGGGAGAGGCACAGATACGCAGTATTTT. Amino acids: CASSLVISASGRGTDTQYF. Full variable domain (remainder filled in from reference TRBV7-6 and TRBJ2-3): GAGVSQSPRYKVTKRGQDVALRCDPISGHVSLYWYRQALGQGPEFLTYFNYEAQQDKSGLPNDRFSAERPEGSISTLTIQRTEQRDSAMYRCASSLVISASGRGTDTQYFGPGTRLTVL.